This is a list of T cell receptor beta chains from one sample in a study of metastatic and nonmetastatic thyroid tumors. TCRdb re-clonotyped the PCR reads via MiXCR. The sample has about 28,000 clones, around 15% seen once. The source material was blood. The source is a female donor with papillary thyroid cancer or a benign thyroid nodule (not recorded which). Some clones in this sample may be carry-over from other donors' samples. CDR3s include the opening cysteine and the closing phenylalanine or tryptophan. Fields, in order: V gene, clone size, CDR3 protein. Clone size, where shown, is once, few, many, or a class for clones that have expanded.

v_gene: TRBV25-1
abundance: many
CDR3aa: CASSEFDRVKGGFTYEQYF

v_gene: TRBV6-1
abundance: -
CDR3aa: CASSEMSGSGDTQYF

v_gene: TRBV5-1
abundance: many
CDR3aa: CASSLVQGTGGEEQYF

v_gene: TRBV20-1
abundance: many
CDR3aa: CSARGGGPESSYNEQFF

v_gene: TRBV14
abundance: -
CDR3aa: CASSQEFGRGGGYTF

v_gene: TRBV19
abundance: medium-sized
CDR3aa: CASSRTNRASEQYF

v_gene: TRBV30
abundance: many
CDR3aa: CAWSSDRIPGANVLTF

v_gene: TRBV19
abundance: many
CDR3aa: CASSIGTPSMNTEAFF

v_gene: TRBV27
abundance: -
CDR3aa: CASRGGSYEQYF

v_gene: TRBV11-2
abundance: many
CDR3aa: CASSLDLPGLPLGSLHF

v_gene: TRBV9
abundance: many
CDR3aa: CASSAQGAWQPQHF

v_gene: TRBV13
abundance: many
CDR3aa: CASSLIGIQEQFF

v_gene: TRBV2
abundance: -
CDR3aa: CTSSEELTGYTGELFF

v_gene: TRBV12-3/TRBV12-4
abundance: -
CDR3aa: CAGAGPRNTEAFF

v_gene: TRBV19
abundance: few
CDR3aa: CASSPTGEGNTIYF

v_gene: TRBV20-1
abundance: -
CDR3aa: CSAYDPRTDTQYF

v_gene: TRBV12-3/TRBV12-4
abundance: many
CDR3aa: CASSFRLSGSSGNTIYF

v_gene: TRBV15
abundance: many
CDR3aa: CATSRDLNEKLFF

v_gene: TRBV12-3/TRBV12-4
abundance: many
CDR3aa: CASSFRRDRGLNTQYF

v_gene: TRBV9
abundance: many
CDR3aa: CASSKGDSGNTIYF

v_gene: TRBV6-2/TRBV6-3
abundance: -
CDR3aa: CASSKGAQPQHF

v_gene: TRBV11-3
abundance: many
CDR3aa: CASSLMDSYNEQFF

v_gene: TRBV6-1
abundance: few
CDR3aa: CASMGHTEAFF

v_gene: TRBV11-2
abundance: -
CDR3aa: CASNSRRDPTGNYEKYF

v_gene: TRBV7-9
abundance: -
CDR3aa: CASSLSGRETQYF

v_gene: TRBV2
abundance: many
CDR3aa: CASSESARDRLYEQYF

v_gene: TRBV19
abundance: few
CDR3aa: CASRGCNTEAFF

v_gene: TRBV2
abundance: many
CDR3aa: CASSRQGHSTDTQYF

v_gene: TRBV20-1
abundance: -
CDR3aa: CSARDHRQGSGELFF

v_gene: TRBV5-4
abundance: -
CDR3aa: CASSLAFMEGDTQYF

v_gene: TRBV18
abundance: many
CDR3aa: CASSPKEEAFF

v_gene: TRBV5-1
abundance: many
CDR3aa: CASSSPYRGRETQYF

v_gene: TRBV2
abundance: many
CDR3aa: CASSSGSDGNEQFF

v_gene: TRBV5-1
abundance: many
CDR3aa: CASSLAMGAGGAFF

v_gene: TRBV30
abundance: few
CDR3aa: CAWSVPRIGGPRKETQYF

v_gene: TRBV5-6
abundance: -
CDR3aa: CASSLADWTSNGYTF

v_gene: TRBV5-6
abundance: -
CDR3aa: CASSSGTGYWNEQFF

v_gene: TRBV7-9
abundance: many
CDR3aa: CASSLGGGGTDTQYF

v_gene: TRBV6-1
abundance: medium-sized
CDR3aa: CASSMGQSRGNTIYF

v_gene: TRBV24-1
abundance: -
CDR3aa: CATSDQYGYTF

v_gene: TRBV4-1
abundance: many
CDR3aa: CASSPLTSGRGNEQFF

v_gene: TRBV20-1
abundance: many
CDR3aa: CSASRGDADTQYF

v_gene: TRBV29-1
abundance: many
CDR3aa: CSVDQHDRGYGYTF

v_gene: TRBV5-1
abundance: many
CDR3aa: CASSPSPGSYVHEQYF

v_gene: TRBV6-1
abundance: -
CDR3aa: CASSEGLPYEQHF

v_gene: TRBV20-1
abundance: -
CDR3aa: CSARAGGETQYF

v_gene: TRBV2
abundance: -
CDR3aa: CASVGLADEQFF

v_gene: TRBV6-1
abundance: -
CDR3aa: CASSGPGQGIYEQYF

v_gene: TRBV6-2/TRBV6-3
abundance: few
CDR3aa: CASIGTGYNEQFF